These T cell receptor beta chains were read from a single sample in a study of CD8+CD57+ T cells in acquired aplastic anemia. TCRdb called the reads again in MiXCR, with one record for every CDR3 protein. This sample has more than 150,000 distinct CDR3 sequences, with 45% to 60% found just once. The sample was sorted CD4+, CD8+, or CD8+CD57+ T cells (not recorded which) from PBMCs. The receptors come from a human donor with aplastic anemia. Both conserved end residues are part of each CDR3. The D gene is left open where the match is weak. Clone sizes are given selectively: once, few, many, or a class where the clone is expanded.

cdr3_nt: TGTGCCAGCAGTTACGGGACAGGGGGTCAGCCCCAGCATTTT
cdr3_aa: CASSYGTGGQPQHF
j_call: TRBJ1-5
v_call: TRBV6-5
d_call: TRBD1
clone_size: many

cdr3_nt: TGTGCCAGTAGTTTTGGACAGGGGTACGAGCAGTACTTC
cdr3_aa: CASSFGQGYEQYF
j_call: TRBJ2-7
v_call: TRBV19
d_call: TRBD1
clone_size: few

cdr3_nt: TGTGCCAGCAGTTCCCCCGGGGAGCTGTTTTTT
cdr3_aa: CASSSPGELFF
j_call: TRBJ2-2
v_call: TRBV27
d_call: -
clone_size: many

cdr3_nt: TGTGCCAGCAGCCCCATCAAGCGGGGGGGCTCCTACGAGCAGTACTTC
cdr3_aa: CASSPIKRGGSYEQYF
j_call: TRBJ2-7
v_call: TRBV11-2
d_call: TRBD2
clone_size: many

cdr3_nt: TGTGCCACCATAGCACGGGACAGGGGCAATGGCTACACCTTC
cdr3_aa: CATIARDRGNGYTF
j_call: TRBJ1-2
v_call: TRBV19
d_call: TRBD1
clone_size: many

cdr3_nt: TGTGCCAGCAGCTACGGGACTCCCTACGAGCAGTACTTC
cdr3_aa: CASSYGTPYEQYF
j_call: TRBJ2-7
v_call: TRBV7-8
d_call: -
clone_size: once

cdr3_nt: TGCGCCAGCAGCTTGGGAGGGGGCGCGGGCGAGCAGTACTTC
cdr3_aa: CASSLGGGAGEQYF
j_call: TRBJ2-7
v_call: TRBV5-1
d_call: TRBD1
clone_size: many

cdr3_nt: TGTGCCACCAGTTTGGGGGTTGAAGCTTTCTTT
cdr3_aa: CATSLGVEAFF
j_call: TRBJ1-1
v_call: TRBV24-1
d_call: -
clone_size: many

cdr3_nt: TGTGCCAGCAGCTTAGGAACTCAGCCCCAGCATTTT
cdr3_aa: CASSLGTQPQHF
j_call: TRBJ1-5
v_call: TRBV7-9
d_call: -
clone_size: many

cdr3_nt: TGTGCCACCAGTGACGGTTGGGGGCGCGGTGAAAAACTGTTTTTT
cdr3_aa: CATSDGWGRGEKLFF
j_call: TRBJ1-4
v_call: TRBV24-1
d_call: -
clone_size: many

cdr3_nt: TGTGCCAGCAGCTTAAATAACAGGGACACTGAAGCTTTCTTT
cdr3_aa: CASSLNNRDTEAFF
j_call: TRBJ1-1
v_call: TRBV7-9
d_call: -
clone_size: -

cdr3_nt: TGTGCCAGCAGCTTCACTAGCCAAGAGACCCAGTACTTC
cdr3_aa: CASSFTSQETQYF
j_call: TRBJ2-5
v_call: TRBV5-5
d_call: -
clone_size: many

cdr3_nt: TGTGCCAGCAGTGAGTTAGACAACGCTGAAGCTTTCTTT
cdr3_aa: CASSELDNAEAFF
j_call: TRBJ1-1
v_call: TRBV6-1
d_call: -
clone_size: -

cdr3_nt: TGTGCCATCAGGGGAACAGGGAACACTGAAGCTCTCTTT
cdr3_aa: CAIRGTGNTEALF
j_call: TRBJ1-1
v_call: TRBV10-3
d_call: -
clone_size: few

cdr3_nt: TGTGCCAGCAGTCTAAGACTCGGTGGCTACACTGAAGCTTTCTTT
cdr3_aa: CASSLRLGGYTEAFF
j_call: TRBJ1-1
v_call: TRBV2
d_call: -
clone_size: -

cdr3_nt: TGTGCCAGCAGTGAATCTCGGGGGCACCTGCTTTTTTTT
cdr3_aa: CASSESRGHLLFF
j_call: TRBJ1-1
v_call: TRBV25-1
d_call: -
clone_size: -

cdr3_nt: TGTGCCAGCAATACTGCTGGAAACACCATATATTTT
cdr3_aa: CASNTAGNTIYF
j_call: TRBJ1-3
v_call: TRBV7-2
d_call: -
clone_size: once

cdr3_nt: TGTGCCACCAGCAGAGATAGGGGCCAAGGAAAGGAAGCTTTCTTT
cdr3_aa: CATSRDRGQGKEAFF
j_call: TRBJ1-1
v_call: TRBV15
d_call: -
clone_size: -